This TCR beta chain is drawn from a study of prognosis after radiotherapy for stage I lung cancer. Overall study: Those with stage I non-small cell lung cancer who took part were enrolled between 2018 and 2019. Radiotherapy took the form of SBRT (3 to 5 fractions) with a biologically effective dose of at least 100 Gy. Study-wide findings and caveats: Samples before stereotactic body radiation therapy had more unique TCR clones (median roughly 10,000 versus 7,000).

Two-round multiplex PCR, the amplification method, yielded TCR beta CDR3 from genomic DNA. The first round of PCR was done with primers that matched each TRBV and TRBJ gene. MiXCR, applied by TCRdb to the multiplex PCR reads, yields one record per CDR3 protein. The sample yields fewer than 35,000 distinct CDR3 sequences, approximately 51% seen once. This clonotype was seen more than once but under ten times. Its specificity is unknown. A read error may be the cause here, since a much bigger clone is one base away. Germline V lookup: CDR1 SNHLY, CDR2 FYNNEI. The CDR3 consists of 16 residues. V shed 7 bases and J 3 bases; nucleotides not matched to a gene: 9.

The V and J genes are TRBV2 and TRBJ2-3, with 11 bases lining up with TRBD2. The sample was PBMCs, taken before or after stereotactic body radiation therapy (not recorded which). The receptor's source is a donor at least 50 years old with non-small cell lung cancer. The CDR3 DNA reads TGTGCCAGCACCAGAGTACTAGCGGGAGTGACAGATACGCAGTATTTT. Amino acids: CASTRVLAGVTDTQYF.